Listed below are T cell receptor beta chains from one sample, sequenced in a study of OX40 agonist ivuxolimab in advanced cancers. Clones were read by immunoSEQ multiplex PCR, and TCRdb kept only the in-frame ones, dropping some. The table lists approximately 31,000 clones, 88% of them singletons. Sequencing was performed on CD4+ or CD8+ T cells sorted from blood, taken in a trial of the OX40 agonist ivuxolimab. The source is an adult with an advanced solid tumor such as melanoma, head and neck, liver or kidney cancer. CDR3s include the opening cysteine and the closing phenylalanine or tryptophan. D genes are given only for firm matches. Expanded clones are given a class, and other clones once, few, many or no size at all.

d_call j_call cdr3_length v_call clone_size cdr3_nt cdr3_aa
NA TRBJ1-6 17 TRBV7-8 NA TGTGCCAGCAGCCCAGTGGGGGGCTTATCCTATAATTCACCCCTCCACTTT CASSPVGGLSYNSPLHF
NA TRBJ1-1 12 TRBV27 NA TGTGCCAGCAGAGGAGTGGGCACTGAAGCTTTCTTT CASRGVGTEAFF
NA TRBJ2-7 15 TRBV14 NA TGTGCCAGCAACGGAAACCCGGGGTCAGGATATGAGCAGTACTTC CASNGNPGSGYEQYF
NA TRBJ1-1 13 TRBV30 NA TGTGCCTGGAGTCTAAGGGGGGGGACTGAAGCTTTCTTT CAWSLRGGTEAFF
NA TRBJ2-1 15 TRBV15 NA TGTGCCACCAGCGCCCCACGGGAGTTTGATTATGAGCAGTTCTTC CATSAPREFDYEQFF
TRBD1 TRBJ2-1 14 TRBV5-1 NA TGCGCCAGCAGCTTCGGGACAGGGGTCAATGAGCAGTTCTTC CASSFGTGVNEQFF
NA TRBJ1-6 16 TRBV13 NA TGTGCCAGCAGCTTAGTAGTAGGGGTTTATGACTCACCCCTCCACTTT CASSLVVGVYDSPLHF
NA TRBJ2-7 14 TRBV6-5 few TGTGCCAGCAGTGAAACGGAGAGCTCCTACGAGCAGTACTTC CASSETESSYEQYF
TRBD1 TRBJ2-2 15 TRBV10-1 NA TGCGCCAGCGGCTCCCGGGACAGGGAGTTCGGGGAGCTGTTTTTT CASGSRDREFGELFF
NA TRBJ2-7 13 TRBV6-6 NA TGTGCCAGCTCCCTGGGAATCTTCTACGAGCAGTACTTC CASSLGIFYEQYF
NA TRBJ1-1 13 TRBV10-3 once TGTGCCACCGGGGGAAGCATGAACACTGAAGCTTTCTTT CATGGSMNTEAFF
NA TRBJ1-6 16 TRBV30 NA TGTGCCTGGAGCTTTCCGACAGGCTCCTATAATTCACCCCTCCACTTT CAWSFPTGSYNSPLHF
TRBD1 TRBJ1-3 16 TRBV4-2 NA TGTGCCAGCAGCCAAGAATTCGACAGGGCTGGAAACACCATATATTTT CASSQEFDRAGNTIYF
NA TRBJ1-2 15 TRBV9 once TGTGCCAGCAGCGTAGGGCAGGTTTTAAACTATGGCTACACCTTC CASSVGQVLNYGYTF
NA TRBJ2-1 13 TRBV7-6 NA TGTGCCAGCAGCTTAGCGGGCGCGGTAGAGCAATTCTTC CASSLAGAVEQFF
NA TRBJ1-1 14 TRBV9 NA TGTGCCAGCAGCGTAGATTTGGGGGCGACTGAAGCTTTCTTT CASSVDLGATEAFF
TRBD2 TRBJ2-3 15 TRBV28 NA TGTGCCAGCAGTTTACAATTACTGGCGGGGGGCAGTAGGTATTTT CASSLQLLAGGSRYF
NA TRBJ1-5 11 TRBV10-1 NA TGCGCCAGCCCAGGGGCTCAGCCCCAGCATTTT CASPGAQPQHF
TRBD2 TRBJ2-3 19 TRBV4-3 NA TGCGCCAGCAGCCCGTACCCTCTGACTAGCAGTGGGGTAACAGATACGCAGTATTTT CASSPYPLTSSGVTDTQYF
NA TRBJ2-7 14 TRBV5-6 NA TGTGCCAGCAGCTCGACAAGCAGCTCCTACGAGCAGTACTTC CASSSTSSSYEQYF
NA TRBJ2-3 15 TRBV29-1 NA TGCAGCGTTCCTGCAGGGGAGGTAGACACAGATACGCAGTATTTT CSVPAGEVDTDTQYF
NA TRBJ1-3 15 TRBV9 NA TGTGCCAGCAGCGTAGGAGGGGGCTCTGGAAACACCATATATTTT CASSVGGGSGNTIYF
NA TRBJ2-1 11 TRBV20-1 NA TGCAGTGCCCCACTAGGTTGGGAGCAGTTCTTC CSAPLGWEQFF
TRBD1 TRBJ1-2 14 TRBV27 NA TGTGCCAGCAGTTTGGGAGGGGGCGGCTATGGCTACACCTTC CASSLGGGGYGYTF
TRBD1 TRBJ2-7 16 TRBV7-9 few TGTGCCAGCAGTTCCAGCCCCAGGGGGCAGGACTACGAGCAGTACTTC CASSSSPRGQDYEQYF
NA TRBJ2-2 19 TRBV7-9 NA TGTGCCAGCACCCCGGGAGGATATTCGGACAGGTCGAACACCGGGGAGCTGTTTTTT CASTPGGYSDRSNTGELFF
NA TRBJ1-2 16 TRBV6-5 NA TGTGCCAGCAGTTACCCCCCCGGGCCGGGACGCGAGGGCTACACCTTC CASSYPPGPGREGYTF
NA TRBJ2-2 13 TRBV27 NA TGTGCCAGCAGTATGGGCAACACCGGGGAGCTGTTTTTT CASSMGNTGELFF
NA TRBJ2-1 16 TRBV19 NA TGTGCCAGTAGTATCTTCCCCAGTAGAGGGGACAATGAGCAGTTCTTC CASSIFPSRGDNEQFF
TRBD1 TRBJ2-7 14 TRBV7-8 NA TGTGCCAGCAGCTGGACAGGGCCTCCTGACGAGCAGTACTTC CASSWTGPPDEQYF
TRBD2 TRBJ2-1 14 TRBV6-1 once TGTGCCAGCAGGGGCGGGGGGGCCAGGAATGAGCAGTTCTTC CASRGGGARNEQFF